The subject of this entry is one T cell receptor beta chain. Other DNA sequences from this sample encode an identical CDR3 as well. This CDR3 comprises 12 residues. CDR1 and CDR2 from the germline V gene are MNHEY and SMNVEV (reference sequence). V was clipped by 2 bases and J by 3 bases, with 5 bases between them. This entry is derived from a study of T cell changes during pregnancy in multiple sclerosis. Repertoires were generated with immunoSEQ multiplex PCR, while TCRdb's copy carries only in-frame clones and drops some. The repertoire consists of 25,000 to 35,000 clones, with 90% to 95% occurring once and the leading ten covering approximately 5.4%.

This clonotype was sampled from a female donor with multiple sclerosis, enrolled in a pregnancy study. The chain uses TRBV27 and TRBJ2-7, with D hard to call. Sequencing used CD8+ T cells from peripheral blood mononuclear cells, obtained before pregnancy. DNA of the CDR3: TGTGCCAGCAGTTTAACTGGCTACGAGCAGTACTTC. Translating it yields CASSLTGYEQYF.